This entry concerns a single T cell receptor (beta chain). In its sample, this clonotype was seen a few times. The antigen this receptor binds is unknown. No much larger clonotype is one base removed from it; base qualities were not supplied. The library was obtained by RT-PCR. Sequencing was performed on an Illumina HiSeq 2500. TCRdb reran the public reads through fastp at Q25 and MiXCR, keeping productive beta chains. One record per CDR3 amino acid sequence lists the most common genes and DNA. In all, the sample holds some 300,000 distinct CDR3 sequences, and about 20% of those were seen once. The ten largest make up around 10% of the sample. V was cut back by 6 bases and J by 2 bases, leaving a gap of 10 bases between them. The CDR3 sequence holds 13 residues, the cysteine and phenylalanine included. Only the CDR3 DNA stays, 39 bases, in frame from base 1. Per the germline V gene, SGHDN is the CDR1 and FVKESK is the CDR2.

The sample originates from a study of response to subunit inactivated influenza vaccine (dated by TCRdb to 2016 to 2018). Some background on the complete study: Deep quantitative profiling of the T cell receptor repertoire was used in the study to follow responses to a trivalent subunit inactivated influenza vaccine. The paper as a whole reports these results and caveats: According to the authors, only a limited number of new T cells may be recruited by each seasonal influenza vaccination.

The starting material was PBMCs from blood, obtained 21 months after vaccination. This receptor was taken from a man aged 50-75 years who received an inactivated influenza vaccine. Donor details come from another sample of the same person, matched by shared clones. The rearrangement joined TRBV14 to TRBJ1-2, with TRBD1 perhaps the D gene, on 5 matching bases. The sequenced DNA is TGTGCCAGCAGTCGGACACAGAACTATGGCTACACCTTC. This yields the protein CASSRTQNYGYTF.